This TCR beta chain derives from a study of blood T cells in healthy people across ages. Using a J-beta primer mix together with a sample-barcoded 5' primer, a second PCR was run for about 7 to 12 cycles. A single record per CDR3 protein comes from TCRdb applying MiXCR to the 5' RACE reads. The repertoire holds more than 1.4 million distinct CDR3 sequences, with about 40% as singletons. Each donor supplied approximately 10 milliliters of peripheral blood. Per-sample yields of isolated PBMCs were at least 6.5 million. This CDR3 region has 14 residues. Germline-derived CDR1 and CDR2 are MNHEY and SVGEGT. The V end was cut by 2 bases, the J end by 0 bases, with 5 bases between.

This rearrangement joins TRBV6-2 or TRBV6-3 to TRBJ1-3; D not certain. The TCR originated in a woman under 30 in good health. Sequenced: blood. For the CDR3, the DNA is TGTGCCAGCAGTTACGGAAGCTCTGGAAACACCATATATTTT. Protein sequence: CASSYGSSGNTIYF.